The clone carrying this TCR beta chain was seen at least ten times. The antigen remains undetermined. The data originate from a study of T-cell reconstitution after alpha-beta-depleted transplantation in children. Study conclusions and caveats: Once a year had passed after transplant, T-cell counts and diversity came mostly from newly produced T cells. There were reportedly several hundred expanded graft clones from which alpha-beta T cells came about two months after transplant. There were some patients whose high TCRbeta diversity at day 60 came from surviving recipient T cells and thymic progenitors.

Per the germline V gene, CDR1 is DFQATT and CDR2 is SNEGSKA (reference sequence). This CDR3 is built from 13 residues. Trimming pared 0 bases from V and 2 bases from J, leaving 6 bases between. Unique molecular identifiers tagged the TCRbeta library. MiXCR, run by TCRdb on the PCR reads, gives a single entry per CDR3 protein. The sample lists about 640,000 distinct CDR3 sequences, 13% occurring once. Here the sequenced sample was PBMCs, mostly from graft donor cells, taken 360 days after TCRalphabeta/CD19-depleted stem cell transplant. V usage is TRBV20-1 and J usage is TRBJ2-3; either TRBD1 or TRBD2 may supply D (5 bases each). This TCR derives from a male patient younger than 18 who had a stem cell transplant for acute myeloid leukemia, so the T cells may come from the graft donor. CDR3 DNA sequence: TGCAGTGCTAGAGATGGGACCACAGATACGCAGTATTTT. Translating gives CSARDGTTDTQYF.